This T cell receptor (beta chain) was retrieved from a study of regulatory T cells in long-lasting Graves disease. Time point described: persistent/refractory GD, antithyroid drugs over 5 years with positive TRAb. Preparation of the TCR library used RNA extracted from PBMCs. The guidelines of the American Thyroid Association were the basis for diagnosing Graves' disease. Construction of TCR beta libraries relied on iRepertoire HTBI primers and on Arm-PCR targeting CDR3 regions. TCRdb redid the calling of the multiplex PCR reads with MiXCR, one entry per CDR3 protein. The data show fewer than 550,000 distinct CDR3 sequences, with approximately 21% seen just once and around 7% held by the top ten. Germline V lookup: CDR1 LGHNA, CDR2 YSLEER. V lost 5 bases and J lost 2, with 11 bases in between. This CDR3 is built from 14 residues.

The sample in question was peripheral blood mononuclear cells (PBMCs), obtained when the disease was refractory, from a patient treated with antithyroid drugs. This TCR derives from a female donor with Graves disease. V and J are TRBV4-3 and TRBJ2-3; the D is unclear. The CDR3 protein is CASSVRSFTDTQYF. The CDR3, as DNA: TGCGCCAGCAGCGTCCGGAGCTTCACAGATACGCAGTATTTT.